This is a list of T cell receptor beta chains from one sample in a study of regulatory T cells in long-lasting Graves disease. TCRdb re-called the multiplex PCR reads through MiXCR, storing one row per CDR3 protein. The sample includes about 220,000 distinct CDR3 sequences, around 20% seen only once; the top ten take roughly 23%. Source: peripheral blood mononuclear cells (PBMCs), taken at new diagnosis, from a patient treated with antithyroid drugs. These receptors were obtained from a female donor with Graves disease. CDR3s include the opening cysteine and the closing phenylalanine or tryptophan. A D gene is named only where the DNA matches it firmly. Clone size is stated in some rows and not others, as once, few, many or a class when expanded.

J: TRBJ2-7
V: TRBV11-2
size: many
length: 15
D: .
DNA: TGTGCCAGCAACGGTTACAGAGCAAGCTCCTACGAGCAGTACTTC
CDR3: CASNGYRASSYEQYF

J: TRBJ2-7
V: TRBV29-1
size: many
length: 13
D: .
DNA: TGCAGCGTTGCCAGGGGCAGTTCCTACGAGCAGTACTTC
CDR3: CSVARGSSYEQYF

J: TRBJ1-1
V: TRBV12-5
size: .
length: 14
D: .
DNA: TGTGCTAGTGGTTTGCTGCCAGAAAACACTGAAGCTTTCTTT
CDR3: CASGLLPENTEAFF

J: TRBJ2-1
V: TRBV28
size: .
length: 20
D: TRBD2
DNA: TGTGCCAGCAGTTTAAATTTCGGGGGGACTAGCGGGAGCTCCTACAATGAGCAGTTCTTC
CDR3: CASSLNFGGTSGSSYNEQFF

J: TRBJ1-2
V: TRBV11-2
size: .
length: 16
D: .
DNA: TGCGCCAGCAGCCAAGTCGATGGGAGGGCTAACTATGGCTACACCTTC
CDR3: CASSQVDGRANYGYTF

J: TRBJ2-4
V: TRBV2
size: many
length: 16
D: .
DNA: TGTGCCAGCAGTGGCCGACCGCGGTTTGGTCAAAACATTCAGTACTTC
CDR3: CASSGRPRFGQNIQYF

J: TRBJ2-5
V: TRBV20-1
size: many
length: 15
D: TRBD1
DNA: TGCAGTGCTAGAGTAAAGGACAGGTTATGGGAGACCCAGTACTTC
CDR3: CSARVKDRLWETQYF

J: TRBJ2-7
V: TRBV11-3
size: .
length: 14
D: TRBD1
DNA: TGTGCCAGCAGTAAACCGGGACAGAGCTACGAGCAGTACTTC
CDR3: CASSKPGQSYEQYF

J: TRBJ2-5
V: TRBV4-3
size: many
length: 15
D: .
DNA: TGCGCCAGCAGCCAAGATCCCACCGGTCAAGAGACCCAGTACTTC
CDR3: CASSQDPTGQETQYF

J: TRBJ2-7
V: TRBV9
size: many
length: 15
D: TRBD2
DNA: TGTGCCAGCAGCGCCTCACTAGCGGGAGAATACGAGCAGTACTTC
CDR3: CASSASLAGEYEQYF

J: TRBJ2-2
V: TRBV7-9
size: .
length: 15
D: TRBD2
DNA: TGTGCCACCCAGTCCAGCGGGAGGTGGACCGGGGAGCTGTTTTTT
CDR3: CATQSSGRWTGELFF